The T cell receptor (beta chain) described here comes from a study of blood T cell repertoires in COVID-19. Across the whole study: Collection of acute and convalescent COVID-19 samples took place in the United States, Italy and Spain. T cells, B-cell-depleted T cells, or PBMCs provided the cDNA or gDNA that served as material.

The protocol was immunoSEQ multiplex PCR, while the TCRdb copy is restricted to in-frame clones and leaves out a portion. Seen here are 130,000 to 150,000 clones, less than 90% observed once, and the top ten hold 35% to 45%. Germline CDR1 is KGHSH and CDR2 is LQKENI. V shed 4 bases, J shed 6 bases, and the junction held 3 bases outside the gene matches. The CDR3 spans 14 residues. The receptor comes from a human donor in a cohort sampled during active COVID-19. This chain links TRBV18 with TRBJ1-2, with 12 nucleotides matching TRBD1. Sequencing was carried out using peripheral blood. The CDR3 DNA reads as TGTGCCAGCTCACAGGGACAGGGGGCGGATGGCTACACCTTC. Its translation: CASSQGQGADGYTF.